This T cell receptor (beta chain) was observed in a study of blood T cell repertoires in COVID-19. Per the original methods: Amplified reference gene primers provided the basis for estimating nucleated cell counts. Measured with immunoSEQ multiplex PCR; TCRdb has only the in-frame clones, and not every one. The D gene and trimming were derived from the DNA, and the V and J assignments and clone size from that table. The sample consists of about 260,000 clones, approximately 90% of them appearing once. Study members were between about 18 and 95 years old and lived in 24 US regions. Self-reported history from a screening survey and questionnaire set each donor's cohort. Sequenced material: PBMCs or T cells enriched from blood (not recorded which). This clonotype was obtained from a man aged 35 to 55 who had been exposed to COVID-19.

CDR3 bases: TGTGCCAGCAGTTTATTCGCAGGATCCTACGAGCAGTACTTC. This codes for CASSLFAGSYEQYF. The V gene is TRBV27, the J gene TRBJ2-7; no definite D call. V lost 1 base and J 1 base, leaving 8 bases between the germline ends. CDR1 and CDR2 from the germline V gene are MNHEY and SMNVEV (reference sequence). There are 14 residues in the CDR3.